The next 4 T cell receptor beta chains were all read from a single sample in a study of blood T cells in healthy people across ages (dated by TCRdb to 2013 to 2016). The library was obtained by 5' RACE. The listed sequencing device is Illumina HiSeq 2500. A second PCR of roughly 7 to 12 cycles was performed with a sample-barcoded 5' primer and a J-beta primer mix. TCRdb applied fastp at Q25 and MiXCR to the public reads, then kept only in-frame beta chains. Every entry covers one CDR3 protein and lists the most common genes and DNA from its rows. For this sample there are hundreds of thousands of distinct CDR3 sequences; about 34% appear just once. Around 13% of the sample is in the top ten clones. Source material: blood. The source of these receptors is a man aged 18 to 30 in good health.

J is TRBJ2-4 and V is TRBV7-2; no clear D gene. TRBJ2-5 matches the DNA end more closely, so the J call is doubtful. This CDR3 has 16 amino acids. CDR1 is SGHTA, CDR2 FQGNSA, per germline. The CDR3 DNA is TGTGCCAGCAGCTTCTTCTTGGGCTACCTTCAAGAGACCCAGTACTTC. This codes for CASSFFLGYLQETQYF.

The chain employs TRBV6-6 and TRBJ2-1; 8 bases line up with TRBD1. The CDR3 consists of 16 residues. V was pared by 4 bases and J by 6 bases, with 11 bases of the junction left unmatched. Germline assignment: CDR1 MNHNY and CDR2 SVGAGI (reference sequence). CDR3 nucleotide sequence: TGTGCCAGCAGTTCCAAGGACAGGGCCTTGGGCAATGAGCAGTTCTTC. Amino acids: CASSSKDRALGNEQFF.

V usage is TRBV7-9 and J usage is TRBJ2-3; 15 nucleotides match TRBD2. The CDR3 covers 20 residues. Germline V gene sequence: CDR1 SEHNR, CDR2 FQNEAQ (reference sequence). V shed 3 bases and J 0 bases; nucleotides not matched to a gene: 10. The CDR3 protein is CASSFPSRTSGGASTDTQYF. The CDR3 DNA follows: TGTGCCAGCAGCTTCCCGAGTCGGACTAGCGGGGGGGCTAGCACAGATACGCAGTATTTT.

CDR3 sequence (DNA): TGCGCCAGCAGCCATCGTCCGGGGCCAACTGAAGCTTTCTTT. Translation: CASSHRPGPTEAFF. V is TRBV4-3 and J is TRBJ1-1; D possibly corresponds to TRBD1 (5 bases). The germline gives CDR1 LGHNA, CDR2 YSLEER. The V and J ends lost 3 bases and 5 bases respectively, with 13 bases between them. The CDR3 contains 14 residues.